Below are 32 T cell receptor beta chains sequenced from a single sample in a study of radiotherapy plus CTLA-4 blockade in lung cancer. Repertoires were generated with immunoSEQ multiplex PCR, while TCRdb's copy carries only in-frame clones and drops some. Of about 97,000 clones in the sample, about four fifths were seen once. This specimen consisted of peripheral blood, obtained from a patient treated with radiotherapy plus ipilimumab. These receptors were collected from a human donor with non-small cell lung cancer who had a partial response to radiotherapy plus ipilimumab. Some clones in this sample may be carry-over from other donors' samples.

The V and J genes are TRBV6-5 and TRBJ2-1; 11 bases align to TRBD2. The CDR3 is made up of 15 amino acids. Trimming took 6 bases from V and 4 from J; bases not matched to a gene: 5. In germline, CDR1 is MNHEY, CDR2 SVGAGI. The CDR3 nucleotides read TGTGCCAGCAGACGACTAGCGGGACAGTACAATGAGCAGTTCTTC. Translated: CASRRLAGQYNEQFF.

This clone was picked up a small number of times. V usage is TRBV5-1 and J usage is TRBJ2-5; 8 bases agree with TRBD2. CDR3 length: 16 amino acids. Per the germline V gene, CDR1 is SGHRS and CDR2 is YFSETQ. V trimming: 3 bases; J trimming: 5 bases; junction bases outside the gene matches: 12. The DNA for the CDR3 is TGCGCCAGCAGCTCGGGAGGGTTGGACTTTGGGGAGACCCAGTACTTC. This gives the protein CASSSGGLDFGETQYF.

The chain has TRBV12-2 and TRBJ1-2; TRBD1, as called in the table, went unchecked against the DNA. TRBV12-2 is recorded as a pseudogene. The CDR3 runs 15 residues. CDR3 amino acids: CASLTNKDRHYGYTF. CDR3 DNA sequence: TGTGCAAGTCTAACGAACAAGGACAGGCACTATGGCTACACCTTC.

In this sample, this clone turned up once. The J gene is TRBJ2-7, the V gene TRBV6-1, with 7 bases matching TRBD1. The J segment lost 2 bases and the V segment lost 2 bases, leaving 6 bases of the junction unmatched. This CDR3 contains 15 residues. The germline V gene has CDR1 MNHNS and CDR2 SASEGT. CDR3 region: CASSEQQGSTYEQYF. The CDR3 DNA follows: TGTGCCAGCAGTGAACAACAGGGGTCCACCTACGAGCAGTACTTC.

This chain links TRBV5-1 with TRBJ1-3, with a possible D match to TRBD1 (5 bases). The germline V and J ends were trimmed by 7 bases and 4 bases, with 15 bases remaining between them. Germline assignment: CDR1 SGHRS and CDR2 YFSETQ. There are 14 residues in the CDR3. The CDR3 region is CASSPGDRGNTIYF. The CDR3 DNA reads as TGCGCCAGCTCCCCGGGGGATCGGGGAAACACCATATATTTT.

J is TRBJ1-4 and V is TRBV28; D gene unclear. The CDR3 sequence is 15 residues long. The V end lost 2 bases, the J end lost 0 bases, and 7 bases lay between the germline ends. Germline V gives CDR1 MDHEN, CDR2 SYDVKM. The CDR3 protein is CASSLPGATNEKLFF. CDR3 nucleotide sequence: TGTGCCAGCAGTTTACCGGGAGCAACTAATGAAAAACTGTTTTTT.

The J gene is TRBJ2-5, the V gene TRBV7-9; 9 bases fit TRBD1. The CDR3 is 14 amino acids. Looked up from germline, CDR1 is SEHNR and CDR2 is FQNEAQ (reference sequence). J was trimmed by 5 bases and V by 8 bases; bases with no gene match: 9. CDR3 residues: CASYTRDRDETQYF. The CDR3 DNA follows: TGTGCCAGCTACACTCGGGACAGGGATGAGACCCAGTACTTC.

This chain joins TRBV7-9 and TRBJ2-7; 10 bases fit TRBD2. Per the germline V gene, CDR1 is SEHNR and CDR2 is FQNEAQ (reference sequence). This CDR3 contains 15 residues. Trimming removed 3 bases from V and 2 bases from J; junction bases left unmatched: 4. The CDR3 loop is CASSLVSGRAYEQYF. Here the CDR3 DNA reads TGTGCCAGCAGCTTGGTCAGCGGGAGGGCCTACGAGCAGTACTTC. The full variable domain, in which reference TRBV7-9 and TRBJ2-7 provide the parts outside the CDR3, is DTGVSQNPRHKITKRGQNVTFRCDPISEHNRLYWYRQTLGQGPEFLTYFQNEAQLEKSRLLSDRFSAERPKGSFSTLEIQRTEQGDSAMYLCASSLVSGRAYEQYFGPGTRLTVT.

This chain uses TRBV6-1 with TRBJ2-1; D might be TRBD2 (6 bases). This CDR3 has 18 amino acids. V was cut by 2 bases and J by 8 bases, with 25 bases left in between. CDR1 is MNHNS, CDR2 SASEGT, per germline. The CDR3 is CASSEFGYRAGNRDEQFF. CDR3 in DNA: TGTGCCAGCAGTGAATTTGGGTATCGAGCGGGCAATAGGGATGAGCAGTTCTTC.

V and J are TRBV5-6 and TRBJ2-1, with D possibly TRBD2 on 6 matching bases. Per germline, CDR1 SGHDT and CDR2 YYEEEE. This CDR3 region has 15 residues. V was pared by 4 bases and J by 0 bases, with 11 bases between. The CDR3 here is CASSIGLPSYNEQFF. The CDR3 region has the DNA TGTGCCAGCAGCATAGGACTACCCTCCTACAATGAGCAGTTCTTC. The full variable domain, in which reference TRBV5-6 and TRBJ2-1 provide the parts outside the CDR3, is DAGVTQSPTHLIKTRGQQVTLRCSPKSGHDTVSWYQQALGQGPQFIFQYYEEEERQRGNFPDRFSGHQFPNYSSELNVNALLLGDSALYLCASSIGLPSYNEQFFGPGTRLTVL.

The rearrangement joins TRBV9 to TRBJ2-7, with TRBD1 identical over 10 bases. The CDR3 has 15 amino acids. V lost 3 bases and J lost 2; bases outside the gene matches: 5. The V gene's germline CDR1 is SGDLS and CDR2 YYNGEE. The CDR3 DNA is TGTGCCAGCAGCGGACAGGGGACAGGGGCCTACGAGCAGTACTTC. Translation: CASSGQGTGAYEQYF.

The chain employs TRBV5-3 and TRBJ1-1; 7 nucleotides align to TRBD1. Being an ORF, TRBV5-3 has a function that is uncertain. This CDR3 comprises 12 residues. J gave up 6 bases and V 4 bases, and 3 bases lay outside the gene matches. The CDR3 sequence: CARSRQGPEAFF. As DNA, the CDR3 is TGTGCCAGAAGCCGACAGGGTCCTGAAGCTTTCTTT.

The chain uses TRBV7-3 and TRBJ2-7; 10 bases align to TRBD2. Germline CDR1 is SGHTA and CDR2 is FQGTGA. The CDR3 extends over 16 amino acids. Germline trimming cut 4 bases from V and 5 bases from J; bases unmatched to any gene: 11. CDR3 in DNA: TGTGCCAGCAGCTCCCCTCCTTTAGCGGGGGGCCACGAGCAGTACTTC. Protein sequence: CASSSPPLAGGHEQYF.

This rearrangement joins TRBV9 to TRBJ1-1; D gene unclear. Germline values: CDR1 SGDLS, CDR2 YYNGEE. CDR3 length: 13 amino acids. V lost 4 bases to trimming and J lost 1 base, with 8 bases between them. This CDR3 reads CASSFSGNTEAFF. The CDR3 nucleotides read TGTGCCAGCAGCTTTTCCGGGAACACTGAAGCTTTCTTT.

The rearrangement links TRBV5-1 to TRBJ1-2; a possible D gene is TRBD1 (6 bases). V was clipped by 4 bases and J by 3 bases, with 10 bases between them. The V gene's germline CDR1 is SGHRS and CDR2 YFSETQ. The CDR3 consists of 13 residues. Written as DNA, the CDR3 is TGCGCCAGCAGCCGGACAGTAGACTATGGCTACACCTTC. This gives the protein CASSRTVDYGYTF.

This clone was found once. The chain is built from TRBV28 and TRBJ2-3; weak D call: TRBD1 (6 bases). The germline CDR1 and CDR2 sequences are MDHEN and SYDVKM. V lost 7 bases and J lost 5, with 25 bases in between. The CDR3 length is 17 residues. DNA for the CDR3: TGTGCCAGCACCCTACCCCGAAGGCAGGGGCGATTAGATACGCAGTATTTT. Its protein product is CASTLPRRQGRLDTQYF.

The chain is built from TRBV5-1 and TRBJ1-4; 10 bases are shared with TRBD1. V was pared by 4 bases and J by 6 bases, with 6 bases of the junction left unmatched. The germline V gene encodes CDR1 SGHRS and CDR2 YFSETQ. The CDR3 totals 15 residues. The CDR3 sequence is CASSDRTGGDEKLFF. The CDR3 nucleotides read TGCGCCAGCAGCGACAGGACAGGGGGGGATGAAAAACTGTTTTTT.

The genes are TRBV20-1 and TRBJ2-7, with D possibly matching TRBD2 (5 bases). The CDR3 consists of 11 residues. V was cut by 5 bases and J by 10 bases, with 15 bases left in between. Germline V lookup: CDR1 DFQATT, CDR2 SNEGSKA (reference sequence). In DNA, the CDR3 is TGCAGTGCTCCTACTCTAGCTGAACAGTACTTC. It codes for CSAPTLAEQYF.

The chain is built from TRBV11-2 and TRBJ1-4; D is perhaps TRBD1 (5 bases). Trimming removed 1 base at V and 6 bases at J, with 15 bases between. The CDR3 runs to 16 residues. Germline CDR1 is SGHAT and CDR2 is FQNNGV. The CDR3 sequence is CASSLVGGVGYEKLFF. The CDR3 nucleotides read TGTGCCAGCAGCTTAGTCGGGGGGGTCGGCTATGAAAAACTGTTTTTT.

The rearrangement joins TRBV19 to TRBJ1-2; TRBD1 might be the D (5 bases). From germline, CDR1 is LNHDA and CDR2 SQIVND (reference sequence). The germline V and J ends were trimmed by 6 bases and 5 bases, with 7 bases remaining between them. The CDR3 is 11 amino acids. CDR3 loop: CASRAGYGYTF. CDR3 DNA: TGTGCCAGTAGGGCAGGGTATGGCTACACCTTC.

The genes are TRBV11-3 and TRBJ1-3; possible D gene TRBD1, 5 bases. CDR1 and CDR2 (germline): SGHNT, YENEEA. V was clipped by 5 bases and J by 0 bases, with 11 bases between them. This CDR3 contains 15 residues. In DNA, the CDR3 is TGTGCCAGCAGCCCACAGGAGATCTCTGGAAACACCATATATTTT. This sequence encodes CASSPQEISGNTIYF.

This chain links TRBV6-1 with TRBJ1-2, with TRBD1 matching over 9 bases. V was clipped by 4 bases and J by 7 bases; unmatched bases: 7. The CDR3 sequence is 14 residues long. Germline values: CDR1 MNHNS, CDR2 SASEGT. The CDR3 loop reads CASSASGTGLGYTF. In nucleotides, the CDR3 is TGTGCCAGCAGTGCATCCGGGACAGGGCTTGGCTACACCTTC.

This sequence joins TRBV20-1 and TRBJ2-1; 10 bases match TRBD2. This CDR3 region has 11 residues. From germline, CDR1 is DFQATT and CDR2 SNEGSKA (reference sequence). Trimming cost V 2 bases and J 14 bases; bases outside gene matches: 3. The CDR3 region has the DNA TGCAGTGCTAGAAATAGCGGGAGGAAGTTCTTC. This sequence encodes CSARNSGRKFF.

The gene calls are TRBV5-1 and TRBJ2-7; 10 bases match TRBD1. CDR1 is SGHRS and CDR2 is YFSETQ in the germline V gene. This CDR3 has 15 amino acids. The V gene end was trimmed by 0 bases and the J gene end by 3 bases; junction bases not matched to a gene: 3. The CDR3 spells CASSLEGQGIYEQYF. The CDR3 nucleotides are TGCGCCAGCAGCTTGGAGGGACAGGGGATCTACGAGCAGTACTTC.

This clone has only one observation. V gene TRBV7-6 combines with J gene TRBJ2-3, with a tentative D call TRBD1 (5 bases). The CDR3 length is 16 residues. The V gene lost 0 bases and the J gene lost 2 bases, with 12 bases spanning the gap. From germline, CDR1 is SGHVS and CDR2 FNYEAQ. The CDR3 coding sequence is TGTGCCAGCAGCTTAGCAGGTCTCAGGGACACAGATACGCAGTATTTT. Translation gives CASSLAGLRDTDTQYF.

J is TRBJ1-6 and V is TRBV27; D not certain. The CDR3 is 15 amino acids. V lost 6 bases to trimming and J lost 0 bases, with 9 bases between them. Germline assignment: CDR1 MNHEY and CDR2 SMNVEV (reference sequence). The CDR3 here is CASRSSSSYNSPLHF. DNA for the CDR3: TGTGCCAGCAGGAGTTCGAGCTCCTATAATTCACCCCTCCACTTT.

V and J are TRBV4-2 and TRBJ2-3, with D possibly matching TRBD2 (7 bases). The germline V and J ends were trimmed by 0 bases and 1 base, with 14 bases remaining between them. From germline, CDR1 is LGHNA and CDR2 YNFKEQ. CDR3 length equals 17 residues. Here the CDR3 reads CASSQEGGGPGTDTQYF. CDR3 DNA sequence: TGTGCCAGCAGCCAAGAAGGGGGGGGCCCGGGCACAGATACGCAGTATTTT.

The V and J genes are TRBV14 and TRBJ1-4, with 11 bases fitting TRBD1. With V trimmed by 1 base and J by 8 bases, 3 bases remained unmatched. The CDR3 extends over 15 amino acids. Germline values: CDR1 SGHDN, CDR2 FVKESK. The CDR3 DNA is TGTGCCAGCAGCCAAGCGGGACAGGGGGTAGAAAAACTGTTTTTT. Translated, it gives CASSQAGQGVEKLFF.

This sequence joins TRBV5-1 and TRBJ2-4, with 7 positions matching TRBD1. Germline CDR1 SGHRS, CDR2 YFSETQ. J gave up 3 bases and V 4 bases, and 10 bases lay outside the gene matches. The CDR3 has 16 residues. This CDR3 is CASSPWTGIGKNIQYF. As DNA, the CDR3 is TGCGCCAGCAGCCCTTGGACAGGTATAGGCAAAAACATTCAGTACTTC.

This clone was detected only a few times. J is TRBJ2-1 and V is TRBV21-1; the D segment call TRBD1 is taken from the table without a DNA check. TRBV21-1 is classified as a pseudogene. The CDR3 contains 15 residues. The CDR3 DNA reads TGTGCCAGCAGCCGAAGGACAGGGCGCTTCAATGAGCAGTTCTTC. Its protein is CASSRRTGRFNEQFF.

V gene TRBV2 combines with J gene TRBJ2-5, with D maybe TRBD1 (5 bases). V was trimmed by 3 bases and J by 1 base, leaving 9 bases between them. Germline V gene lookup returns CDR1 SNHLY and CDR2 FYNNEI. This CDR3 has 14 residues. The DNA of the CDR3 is TGTGCCAGCAGTGACGGCAGGGCCCAAGAGACCCAGTACTTC. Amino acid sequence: CASSDGRAQETQYF.

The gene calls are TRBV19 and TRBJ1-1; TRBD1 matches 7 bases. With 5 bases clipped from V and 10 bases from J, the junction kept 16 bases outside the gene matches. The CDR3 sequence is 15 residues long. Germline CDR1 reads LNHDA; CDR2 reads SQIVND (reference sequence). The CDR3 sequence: CASSHPDGQAGGAFF. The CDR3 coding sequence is TGTGCCAGTAGTCACCCCGACGGACAGGCTGGGGGAGCTTTCTTT.